Listed here are 15 T cell receptor beta chains from one sample, sequenced in a study of blood T cell repertoires in COVID-19. Data came from immunoSEQ multiplex PCR; TCRdb stores just in-frame clones and leaves some out. Here the sample spans approximately 47,000 clones, roughly 80% being singletons. The sequencing input was peripheral blood. These receptors originate from a man aged 60-69 years with acute or convalescent COVID-19.

V usage is TRBV7-8 and J usage is TRBJ1-2, with D unresolved. Per germline, CDR1 SGHVS and CDR2 FQNEAQ. CDR3 length: 15 residues. V was trimmed by 1 base and J by 0 bases, leaving 9 bases between them. For the CDR3, the DNA is TGTGCCAGCAGCTTAGGGGCAGCTACTAACTATGGCTACACCTTC. It translates to CASSLGAATNYGYTF.

This chain connects TRBV7-8 to TRBJ2-7; the D gene is possibly TRBD1 (6 bases). The CDR3 contains 15 residues. Trimming cost V 4 bases and J 5 bases, with 18 bases left between them. Germline V lookup: CDR1 SGHVS, CDR2 FQNEAQ. The CDR3 nucleotides read TGTGCCAGCAGCTCATGGACACAGGGATCTAACGAGCAGTACTTC. Residues: CASSSWTQGSNEQYF.

V and J are TRBV7-2 and TRBJ1-5, with 9 bases aligning to TRBD1. V trimming: 5 bases; J trimming: 3 bases; junction bases outside the gene matches: 11. The CDR3 is 17 amino acids. The germline gives CDR1 SGHTA, CDR2 FQGNSA. CDR3 in DNA: TGTGCCAGCAGCCCAATCTCCGGGACAGGGACCAATCAGCCCCAGCATTTT. As protein: CASSPISGTGTNQPQHF.

This clone was observed once. This chain joins TRBV5-1 and TRBJ1-4, with 9 bases lining up with TRBD1. The length of the CDR3 is 15 residues. The junction had 3 bases not matched to a gene; V was cut back by 2 bases and J by 4 bases. CDR1 and CDR2 from the germline V gene are SGHRS and YFSETQ. The DNA for the CDR3 is TGCGCCAGCAGCTTCGACAGGGGGGATAATGAAAAACTGTTTTTT. The encoded protein is CASSFDRGDNEKLFF.

CDR3 bases: TGTGCCTGGACCGCGACTAGTCACACAGATACGCAGTATTTT. Translation gives CAWTATSHTDTQYF. The V gene is TRBV30, the J gene TRBJ2-3; D perhaps matches TRBD2 (6 bases). V lost 4 bases and J 2 bases, leaving 13 bases between the germline ends. The CDR3 totals 14 residues. Germline V gene sequence: CDR1 GTSNPN, CDR2 SVGIG (reference sequence). Supplemented by reference TRBV30 and TRBJ2-3, the full variable domain reads SQTIHQWPATLVQPVGSPLSLECTVEGTSNPNLYWYRQAAGRGLQLLFYSVGIGQISSEVPQNLSASRPQDRQFILSSKKLLLSDSGFYLCAWTATSHTDTQYFGPGTRLTVL.

V gene TRBV5-8 combines with J gene TRBJ2-4; TRBD2 might be the D (6 bases). Germline V gene sequence: CDR1 SGHTS, CDR2 YDEGEE. This CDR3 spans 16 amino acids. Trimming took off 4 bases at V and 6 bases at J, with 20 bases between the two ends. This CDR3 is CASSPIADARTNIQYF. The CDR3 DNA follows: TGTGCCAGCAGCCCCATAGCGGATGCTAGGACAAACATTCAGTACTTC.

This chain connects TRBV25-1 to TRBJ1-2; 9 bases match TRBD1. The CDR3 has 14 amino acids. V gave up 6 bases and J gave up 8 bases; unmatched junction bases: 10. Germline V gene lookup returns CDR1 MGHDK and CDR2 SYGVNS. CDR3 region: CASSLTGQGGGYTF. CDR3 sequence (DNA): TGTGCCAGCAGCCTAACGGGACAGGGTGGCGGCTACACCTTC.

This clone was seen a single time. The rearrangement uses TRBV5-5 and TRBJ1-2, with a weak D call TRBD1 (6 bases). The CDR3 is made up of 17 amino acids. Germline CDR1 SGHKS, CDR2 YYEKEE (reference sequence). With 0 bases removed from V and 2 bases from J, the gap between germline ends came to 17 bases. The CDR3 bases are TGTGCCAGCAGCTTGGAGATGGGGGCACCTGGGAACTATGGCTACACCTTC. Residues: CASSLEMGAPGNYGYTF.

This clone was seen a handful of times. The J gene is TRBJ2-3, the V gene TRBV5-8; no clear D. Per the germline V gene, CDR1 is SGHTS and CDR2 is YDEGEE. The CDR3 totals 13 residues. The V end was cut by 4 bases, the J end by 2 bases, with 8 bases between. This CDR3 is CASSPSYTDTQYF. The DNA of the CDR3 is TGTGCCAGCAGCCCATCCTACACAGATACGCAGTATTTT.

This sequence joins TRBV6-2 or TRBV6-3 and TRBJ2-5; TRBD2 matches 10 bases. CDR1 is MNHEY and CDR2 is SVGEGT in the germline V gene. V gave up 3 bases and J gave up 5 bases; unmatched junction bases: 9. This CDR3 contains 16 residues. The CDR3 is CASSYGSGGARETQYF. DNA of the CDR3: TGTGCCAGCAGTTATGGGAGCGGGGGGGCCCGGGAGACCCAGTACTTC.

The gene calls are TRBV7-2 and TRBJ2-1, with 7 bases lining up with TRBD2. This CDR3 comprises 16 residues. Germline CDR1 and CDR2: SGHTA and FQGNSA. Trimming removed 5 bases from V and 0 bases from J; junction bases left unmatched: 7. The CDR3: CASSASRGSSYNEQFF. As DNA, the CDR3 is TGTGCCAGCAGCGCTTCGCGGGGGAGCTCCTACAATGAGCAGTTCTTC.

The J gene is TRBJ2-5, the V gene TRBV5-6, with TRBD1 matching 8 bases. Per germline, CDR1 SGHDT and CDR2 YYEEEE. The CDR3 consists of 13 residues. After removal of 5 bases from V and 4 bases from J, the junction contained 4 bases not matched to a gene. The CDR3 DNA is TGTGCCAGCAGTCCCGGGACAGGAGAGACCCAGTACTTC. It translates to CASSPGTGETQYF.

The rearrangement uses TRBV10-3 and TRBJ1-6; 9 nucleotides agree with TRBD1. This CDR3 is 16 amino acids long. Germline V gene sequence: CDR1 ENHRY, CDR2 SYGVKD. The J segment lost 10 bases and the V segment lost 3 bases, leaving 10 bases of the junction unmatched. The CDR3 sequence: CAISEGSGQGRSPLHF. The DNA for the CDR3 is TGTGCCATCAGTGAAGGCTCCGGACAGGGGAGATCACCCCTCCACTTT.

The rearrangement links TRBV6-2 or TRBV6-3 to TRBJ1-2; 10 bases fit TRBD1. V was pared by 5 bases and J by 2 bases, with 11 bases of the junction left unmatched. Germline lookup yields CDR1 MNHEY and CDR2 SVGEGT. The CDR3 is 17 amino acids. This CDR3 reads CASSATGTGVSNYGYTF. Written as DNA, the CDR3 is TGTGCCAGCAGTGCTACCGGGACAGGGGTCTCGAACTATGGCTACACCTTC.

Here the CDR3 reads CASSLEAGSYNSPLHF. In DNA, the CDR3 is TGTGCCAGCAGCTTAGAGGCAGGCTCCTATAATTCACCCCTCCACTTT. The V call is TRBV7-6, the J call TRBJ1-6; D call uncertain. The CDR3 is 16 amino acids. Germline V CDR1 and CDR2: SGHVS, FNYEAQ. V was clipped by 1 base and J by 0 bases, with 7 bases between them.